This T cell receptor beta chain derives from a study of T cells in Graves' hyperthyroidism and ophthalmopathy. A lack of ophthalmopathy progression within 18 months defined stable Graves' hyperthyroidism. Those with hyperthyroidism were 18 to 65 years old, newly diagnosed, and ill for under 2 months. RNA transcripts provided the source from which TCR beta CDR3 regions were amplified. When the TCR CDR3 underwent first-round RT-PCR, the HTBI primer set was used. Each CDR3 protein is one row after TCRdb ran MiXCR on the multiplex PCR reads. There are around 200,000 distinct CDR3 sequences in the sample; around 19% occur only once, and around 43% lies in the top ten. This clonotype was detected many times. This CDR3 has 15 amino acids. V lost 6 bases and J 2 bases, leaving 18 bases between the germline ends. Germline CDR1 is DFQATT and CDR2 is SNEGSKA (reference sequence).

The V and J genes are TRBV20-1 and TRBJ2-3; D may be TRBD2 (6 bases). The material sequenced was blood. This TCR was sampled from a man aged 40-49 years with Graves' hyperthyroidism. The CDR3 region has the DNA TGCAGTGCCACCCAATCTAGCGATAACACAGATACGCAGTATTTT. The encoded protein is CSATQSSDNTDTQYF.